A selection of T cell receptor beta chains follows, all from one sample in a study of blood T cell repertoires in COVID-19. The assay was immunoSEQ multiplex PCR, and TCRdb's table has in-frame clones only and misses some. This table has some 120,000 clones, 80% to 90% appearing once. The source material was peripheral blood. Receptors were obtained from a woman between 45 and 60 years old with acute or convalescent COVID-19. Each CDR3 is given without its conserved first and last residue. Each record gives: CDR3 protein, V gene.

CDR3aa: ASSIGGSYNEQF
v_gene: TRBV19

CDR3aa: ASSQVGDYGYT
v_gene: TRBV19

CDR3aa: ASSRTGEGYEQY
v_gene: TRBV5-4

CDR3aa: ASSRIPLTSGNTGELF
v_gene: TRBV4-1

CDR3aa: ASSRTSGRAGETQY
v_gene: TRBV11-2

CDR3aa: ASSRRVDTEAF
v_gene: TRBV3-1/TRBV3-2

CDR3aa: ASSFAESGELF
v_gene: TRBV7-2

CDR3aa: ASSVVGDSPLH
v_gene: TRBV9

CDR3aa: ASSHGVGDTEAF
v_gene: TRBV3-1/TRBV3-2

CDR3aa: ASSLTGMNTEAF
v_gene: TRBV7-2